What follows are 18 T cell receptor beta chains derived from one specimen sequenced in a study of immune evolution from preneoplasia to lung adenocarcinoma. The data were produced by immunoSEQ multiplex PCR, yet TCRdb's version contains in-frame clones alone and is incomplete. The repertoire holds about 6,300 clones, with about 72% as singletons. Sequencing input: FFPE minimally invasive lung adenocarcinoma tissue. The receptors were gathered from a person aged 70 to 79 with lung adenocarcinoma.

The CDR3: CASSEGKAEAFF. CDR3 bases: TGTGCCAGCAGTGAGGGGAAGGCTGAAGCTTTCTTT. The chain carries TRBV6-6 and TRBJ1-1; D is possibly TRBD1 (5 bases). The length of the CDR3 is 12 residues. Germline V CDR1 and CDR2: MNHNY, SVGAGI (reference sequence). Trimming pared 5 bases from V and 6 bases from J, leaving 10 bases between.

This clone occurred a few times. The rearrangement links TRBV7-9 to TRBJ1-5; 11 bases are shared with TRBD1. This CDR3 has 13 residues. J gave up 7 bases and V 5 bases, and 1 base lay outside the gene matches. The germline gives CDR1 SEHNR, CDR2 FQNEAQ (reference sequence). The CDR3 DNA sequence: TGTGCCAGCAGCCGGACAGGGGGCCAGCCCCAGCATTTT. Protein product: CASSRTGGQPQHF.

The chain joins TRBV5-1 to TRBJ1-2; D remains ambiguous. This CDR3 spans 14 amino acids. Germline assignment: CDR1 SGHRS and CDR2 YFSETQ. V shed 3 bases and J shed 4 bases, with 13 bases lying between them. This chain's CDR3 is CASSSEVKGYGYTF. The CDR3 coding sequence is TGCGCCAGCAGCTCGGAGGTAAAGGGCTATGGCTACACCTTC. Filled out from reference TRBV5-1 and TRBJ1-2, the complete variable domain reads KAGVTQTPRYLIKTRGQQVTLSCSPISGHRSVSWYQQTPGQGLQFLFEYFSETQRNKGNFPGRFSGRQFSNSRSEMNVSTLELGDSALYLCASSSEVKGYGYTFGSGTRLTVV.

The rearrangement uses TRBV27 and TRBJ1-2; 8 bases are shared with TRBD1. This CDR3 is built from 12 residues. Germline values: CDR1 MNHEY, CDR2 SMNVEV (reference sequence). The V gene end was trimmed by 10 bases and the J gene end by 4 bases; junction bases not matched to a gene: 5. The CDR3 DNA reads as TGTGCCACCCGGACAGGGAGCTATGGCTACACCTTC. Translating gives CATRTGSYGYTF.

This clone turned up a few times. This sequence joins TRBV7-9 and TRBJ2-3, with D possibly being TRBD1 (6 bases). The CDR3 is 14 amino acids. Germline V gene lookup returns CDR1 SEHNR and CDR2 FQNEAQ (reference sequence). V was trimmed by 6 bases and J by 2 bases, leaving 12 bases between them. The CDR3 coding sequence is TGTGCCAGCAGTGAGGACAGCCCCACAGATACGCAGTATTTT. It specifies CASSEDSPTDTQYF. The full variable domain, its missing parts supplied by reference TRBV7-9 and TRBJ2-3, is DTGVSQNPRHKITKRGQNVTFRCDPISEHNRLYWYRQTLGQGPEFLTYFQNEAQLEKSRLLSDRFSAERPKGSFSTLEIQRTEQGDSAMYLCASSEDSPTDTQYFGPGTRLTVL.

This chain links TRBV7-9 with TRBJ1-1; no reliable D call. Germline lookup yields CDR1 SEHNR and CDR2 FQNEAQ (reference sequence). Trimming left V 2 bases short and J 6 bases short, with 13 bases between. The length of the CDR3 is 14 residues. This chain's CDR3 is CASSLTMGYSEAFF. The CDR3 bases are TGTGCCAGCAGCTTAACAATGGGGTACTCTGAAGCTTTCTTT.

V usage is TRBV5-1 and J usage is TRBJ1-2; 7 bases fit TRBD1. Trimming cost V 4 bases and J 3 bases; bases outside gene matches: 9. The CDR3 extends over 15 amino acids. Germline lookup yields CDR1 SGHRS and CDR2 YFSETQ. The DNA of the CDR3 is TGCGCCAGCAGCCCTACAGGGGACGGTGACTATGGCTACACCTTC. Its translation is CASSPTGDGDYGYTF.

The chain has TRBV9 and TRBJ2-7; D is perhaps TRBD2 (5 bases). V shed 0 bases and J shed 5 bases, with 18 bases lying between them. The CDR3 runs to 16 residues. From germline, CDR1 is SGDLS and CDR2 YYNGEE. CDR3 amino acids: CASSVVERVVCHEQYF. CDR3 DNA sequence: TGTGCCAGCAGCGTAGTTGAGAGGGTGGTTTGTCACGAGCAGTACTTC.

The chain carries TRBV11-2 and TRBJ1-6, with D uncertain. V was pared by 5 bases and J by 7 bases, with 9 bases between. From germline, CDR1 is SGHAT and CDR2 FQNNGV. This CDR3 region has 13 residues. CDR3 sequence reads: CASSNGRNSPLHF. The CDR3 bases are TGTGCCAGCAGCAACGGACGGAATTCACCCCTCCACTTT. The entire variable domain, with the rest obtained from reference TRBV11-2 and TRBJ1-6, is as follows: EAGVAQSPRYKIIEKRQSVAFWCNPISGHATLYWYQQILGQGPKLLIQFQNNGVVDDSQLPKDRFSAERLKGVDSTLKIQPAKLEDSAVYLCASSNGRNSPLHFGNGTRLTVT.

This rearrangement joins TRBV27 to TRBJ2-1; the D gene is possibly TRBD1 (7 bases). This CDR3 spans 13 amino acids. Trimming removed 7 bases from V and 4 bases from J, with 11 bases in between. The germline gives CDR1 MNHEY, CDR2 SMNVEV (reference sequence). In DNA, the CDR3 is TGTGCCAGCAAGGAGGGGGCGTACAATGAGCAGTTCTTC. Translated, it gives CASKEGAYNEQFF.

The rearrangement links TRBV7-3 to TRBJ2-3; D is perhaps TRBD1 (6 bases). Trimming pared 5 bases from V and 11 bases from J, leaving 14 bases between. Looked up from germline, CDR1 is SGHTA and CDR2 is FQGTGA. This CDR3 has 12 residues. The CDR3 nucleotides read TGTGCCAGCAGCCCCAACAGGGTATGGCAGTATTTT. Translation: CASSPNRVWQYF.

The chain has TRBV5-1 and TRBJ1-3; D call uncertain. The CDR3 is 14 residues long. The germline CDR1 and CDR2 sequences are SGHRS and YFSETQ. The germline V and J ends were trimmed by 0 bases and 0 bases, with 4 bases remaining between them. In nucleotides, the CDR3 is TGCGCCAGCAGCTTGGGGTCCTCTGGAAACACCATATATTTT. Translation gives CASSLGSSGNTIYF.

The rearrangement uses TRBV6-5 and TRBJ1-4; D is unclear. The V end lost 5 bases, the J end lost 5 bases, and 12 bases lay between the germline ends. The CDR3 runs to 14 residues. The germline CDR1 and CDR2 sequences are MNHEY and SVGAGI. The CDR3: CASSTRPRNEKLFF. The CDR3 DNA reads as TGTGCCAGCAGTACTCGGCCCCGAAATGAAAAACTGTTTTTT.

This chain links TRBV19 with TRBJ1-4, with 7 bases that match TRBD1. After removal of 4 bases from V and 3 bases from J, the junction contained 5 bases not matched to a gene. Germline V gene lookup returns CDR1 LNHDA and CDR2 SQIVND (reference sequence). The CDR3 runs 15 residues. The CDR3 DNA reads as TGTGCCAGTAGTAAAACAGGGGTAGCTAATGAAAAACTGTTTTTT. Residues: CASSKTGVANEKLFF. Full variable domain (rest looked up from reference TRBV19 and TRBJ1-4): DGGITQSPKYLFRKEGQNVTLSCEQNLNHDAMYWYRQDPGQGLRLIYYSQIVNDFQKGDIAEGYSVSREKKESFPLTVTSAQKNPTAFYLCASSKTGVANEKLFFGSGTQLSVL.

This rearrangement joins TRBV4-2 to TRBJ2-2, with 11 nucleotides matching TRBD2. Germline CDR1 and CDR2: LGHNA and YNFKEQ. Trimming cost V 1 base and J 1 base; bases outside gene matches: 8. This CDR3 has 19 amino acids. The CDR3 spells CASSQGEASGRLNTGELFF. The CDR3 nucleotides are TGTGCCAGCAGCCAAGGAGAGGCTAGCGGGAGGTTGAACACCGGGGAGCTGTTTTTT.

This clone was counted between two and nine times. Other DNA sequences in the sample encode the same CDR3. The rearrangement joins TRBV20-1 to TRBJ2-1; unclear D gene. V lost 3 bases and J 5 bases, leaving 2 bases between the germline ends. The CDR3 consists of 10 residues. Germline CDR1 DFQATT, CDR2 SNEGSKA (reference sequence). The CDR3 here is CSASNNEQFF. The CDR3 DNA follows: TGCAGTGCTAGCAACAATGAGCAGTTCTTC.

The V and J genes are TRBV9 and TRBJ2-7; D is possibly TRBD2 (6 bases). The V gene lost 4 bases and the J gene lost 3 bases, with 14 bases spanning the gap. Looked up from germline, CDR1 is SGDLS and CDR2 is YYNGEE. CDR3 length: 14 amino acids. The CDR3 DNA sequence: TGTGCCAGCAGCTCAGCCGGGGGATACTACGAGCAGTACTTC. This encodes CASSSAGGYYEQYF.

This chain joins TRBV6-6 and TRBJ1-2; D remains unclear. CDR1 is MNHNY and CDR2 is SVGAGI in the germline V gene (reference sequence). Trimming pared 7 bases from V and 3 bases from J, leaving 15 bases between. The CDR3 totals 14 residues. The CDR3 here is CASTGSGKDYGYTF. As DNA, the CDR3 is TGTGCCAGCACGGGGTCGGGCAAGGACTATGGCTACACCTTC.